The source of this T cell receptor beta chain is a study of blood T cell repertoires in COVID-19. Study-level background: Acute and convalescent COVID-19 samples came from the United States, Italy and Spain. The cDNA or gDNA used as material had been derived from T cells, B-cell-depleted T cells, or PBMCs.

The CDR3 is 14 amino acids. Looked up from germline, CDR1 is KGHSH and CDR2 is LQKENI. V trimming: 6 bases; J trimming: 1 base; junction bases outside the gene matches: 3. Original data processing: By means of reference gene primer amplification, nucleated cell counts were estimated. Assay used: immunoSEQ multiplex PCR; TCRdb lists only in-frame clones, some missing. D and trimming were read from the DNA, whereas the V and J calls and clone size are those reported in that table. The table lists more than 200,000 clones, 70% to 90% of them singletons. The receptor's source is a man between 25 and 39 years old with COVID-19, enrolled during active disease. Material for sequencing was peripheral blood. The V and J genes are TRBV18 and TRBJ2-7; 10 bases fit TRBD1. Written as DNA, the CDR3 is TGTGCCAGCTCCCTGGGACAGGGGTCCTACGAGCAGTACTTC. Translating gives CASSLGQGSYEQYF.